A single sample is the source of the 8 T cell receptor beta chains below, sequenced in a study of shared clonotypes between healthy human individuals. The repertoire was sequenced with immunoSEQ multiplex PCR; TCRdb's copy has only in-frame clones and lacks some. The data contain more than 500,000 clones, approximately 95% of them singletons. Sequenced material: naive CD4+ T cells sorted from blood. The sample's subset: CD45RA+ positively selected. These receptors were taken from a woman aged 25 to 39 in good health.

This sequence joins TRBV5-1 and TRBJ2-1, with D perhaps TRBD2 (6 bases). The germline V and J ends were trimmed by 7 bases and 4 bases, with 18 bases remaining between them. CDR1 SGHRS and CDR2 YFSETQ come from the germline V gene. CDR3 length equals 15 residues. The CDR3 region has the DNA TGCGCCAGCCGCCCTAATGCGGGAATGTACAATGAGCAGTTCTTC. This gives the protein CASRPNAGMYNEQFF.

The chain joins TRBV5-1 to TRBJ2-1; the match to TRBD2 covers 12 bases. Trimming took 4 bases from V and 10 from J; bases not matched to a gene: 6. The V gene's germline CDR1 is SGHRS and CDR2 YFSETQ. The CDR3 length is 14 residues. CDR3 nucleotides: TGCGCCAGCAGCCTAGGACTAGCGGGATCGGAGCAGTTCTTC. Translation: CASSLGLAGSEQFF.

The rearrangement uses TRBV7-9 and TRBJ1-2, with D maybe TRBD1 (6 bases). Per the germline V gene, CDR1 is SEHNR and CDR2 is FQNEAQ (reference sequence). The CDR3 is made up of 16 amino acids. V lost 5 bases and J lost 4, with 20 bases in between. Here the CDR3 DNA reads TGTGCCAGCAGCCAGGGAGGGGGAGCTCCTGGCTATGGCTACACCTTC. This gives the protein CASSQGGGAPGYGYTF.

The V call is TRBV29-1, the J call TRBJ1-2, with TRBD1 identical over 7 bases. The V segment lost 7 bases and the J segment 4 bases; nucleotides outside the gene matches: 9. The germline V gene has CDR1 SQVTM and CDR2 ANQGSEA. The CDR3 runs 13 residues. In DNA, the CDR3 is TGCAGCGCCGAGACAGGGAGAAGCTATGGCTACACCTTC. This codes for CSAETGRSYGYTF.

This chain links TRBV5-1 with TRBJ1-1; weak D call: TRBD1 (6 bases). Germline V CDR1 and CDR2: SGHRS, YFSETQ. Trimming removed 4 bases at V and 9 bases at J, with 22 bases between. The CDR3 consists of 15 residues. CDR3 in DNA: TGCGCCAGCAGCACATCGAGTGGGGACCAGGGGAAAGCTTTCTTT. It specifies CASSTSSGDQGKAFF.

The V call is TRBV28, the J call TRBJ1-2; unclear D gene. V lost 6 bases, J lost 1 base, and 15 bases lay in between. Germline values: CDR1 MDHEN, CDR2 SYDVKM. The CDR3 sequence is 15 residues long. The CDR3 DNA sequence: TGTGCCAGCAGCCACCCCCCGTTAGTTAACTATGGCTACACCTTC. Protein product: CASSHPPLVNYGYTF.

This chain connects TRBV28 to TRBJ2-2, with a tentative D call TRBD2 (6 bases). This CDR3 spans 18 amino acids. Germline CDR1 and CDR2: MDHEN and SYDVKM. The V and J ends lost 5 bases and 3 bases respectively, with 22 bases between them. CDR3 sequence: CASSPFGLSGGDTGELFF. CDR3 DNA sequence: TGTGCCAGCAGTCCGTTCGGACTTAGCGGCGGGGACACCGGGGAGCTGTTTTTT.

This chain uses TRBV10-3 with TRBJ1-3; D gene uncertain. This CDR3 is built from 12 residues. Germline values: CDR1 ENHRY, CDR2 SYGVKD. Deletions cut 10 bases from V and 1 base from J, with 8 bases between. The DNA of the CDR3 is TGTGCCAGTGGAGTTTCTGGAAACACCATATATTTT. It yields the protein CASGVSGNTIYF.